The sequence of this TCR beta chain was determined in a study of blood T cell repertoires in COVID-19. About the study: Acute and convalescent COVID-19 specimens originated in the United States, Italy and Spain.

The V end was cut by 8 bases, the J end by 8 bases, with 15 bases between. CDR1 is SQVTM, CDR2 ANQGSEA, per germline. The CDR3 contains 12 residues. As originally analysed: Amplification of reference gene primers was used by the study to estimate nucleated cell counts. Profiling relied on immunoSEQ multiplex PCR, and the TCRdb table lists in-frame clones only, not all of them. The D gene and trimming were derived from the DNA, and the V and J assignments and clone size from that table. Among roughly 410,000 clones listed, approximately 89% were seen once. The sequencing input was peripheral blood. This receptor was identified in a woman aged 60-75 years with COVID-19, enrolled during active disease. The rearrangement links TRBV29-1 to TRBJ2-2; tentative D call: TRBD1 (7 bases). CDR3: CSYLRGVGELFF. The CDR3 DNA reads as TGCAGCTATCTCAGGGGGGTGGGGGAGCTGTTTTTT.